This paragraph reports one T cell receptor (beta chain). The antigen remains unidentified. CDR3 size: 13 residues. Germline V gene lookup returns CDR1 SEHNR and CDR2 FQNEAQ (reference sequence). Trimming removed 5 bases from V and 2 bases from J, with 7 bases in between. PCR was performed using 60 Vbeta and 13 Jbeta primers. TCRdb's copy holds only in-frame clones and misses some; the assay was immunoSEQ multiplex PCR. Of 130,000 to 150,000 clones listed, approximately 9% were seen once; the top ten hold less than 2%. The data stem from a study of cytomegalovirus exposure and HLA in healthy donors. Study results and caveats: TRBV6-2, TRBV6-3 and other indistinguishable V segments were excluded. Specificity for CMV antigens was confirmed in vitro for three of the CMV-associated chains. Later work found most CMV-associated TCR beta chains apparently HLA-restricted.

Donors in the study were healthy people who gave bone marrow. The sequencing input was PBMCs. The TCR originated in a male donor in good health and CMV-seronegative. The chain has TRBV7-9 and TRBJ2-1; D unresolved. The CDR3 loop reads CASSREAYNEQFF. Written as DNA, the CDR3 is TGTGCCAGCAGCCGAGAGGCCTACAATGAGCAGTTCTTC.